This T cell receptor (beta chain) came from a study of T cell responses to AZD1222 COVID-19 vaccine. This clone is a singleton in its sample. Some clones are missing from TCRdb's copy, which holds only in-frame ones; the method was immunoSEQ multiplex PCR. The sample carries 150,000 or so clones, 80% to 95% recorded once. This clonotype was sampled from an adult who received the AZD1222 COVID-19 vaccine. The starting material was peripheral blood, obtained 28 days after the second AZD1222 dose.

Written as DNA, the CDR3 is TGTGCCAGCAGTTTGTACCCGGAAACTAGCACAGATACGCAGTATTTT. Translating gives CASSLYPETSTDTQYF. The chain couples TRBV27 to TRBJ2-3; no firm D call. The length of the CDR3 is 16 residues. The germline V gene has CDR1 MNHEY and CDR2 SMNVEV (reference sequence). The V end lost 3 bases, the J end lost 0 bases, and 13 bases lay between the germline ends.